This T cell receptor (delta chain) emerged from a study of Vδ1+ human thymocytes. Sequences come from RNA converted to cDNA by reverse transcription. The CDR3 regions were amplified by multiplex PCR from V-gene primers to a constant-region primer. TCRdb re-analyzed the multiplex PCR reads via CATT. The sample contains tens of thousands of delta-chain clones, approximately 30% of which appear only once. This CDR3 contains 19 residues. Germline loops: CDR1 TSWWSYY, CDR2 QGS. Sorted Vdelta1+ thymocytes were about 98% to 99.6% pure. Study-level results: Thymic TRG and TRD repertoires appeared highly polyclonal. Donors shared many TRG clonotypes but few TRD clonotypes.

Remarks on this clone: Its antigen is undetermined. A junction boundary mismatches the germline segment, possibly from a read error.

The material sequenced was Vdelta1+ gamma-delta thymocytes from the thymus. Stated subset: FACS-sorted CD3+ TCRalphabeta- TCRVdelta1+ TCRVdelta2- thymocytes. This sequence originates from a boy under two years old who had congenital heart surgery. The chain uses TRDV1 and TRDJ1, with 8 bases that match TRDD3. In nucleotides, the CDR3 is TGTGCTCTTGGGAATTCCTTTCGTACTGGGGGTCCCCCCACCGATAAACGCATCTTT. It specifies CALGNSFRTGGPPTDKRIF.